The 30 T cell receptor beta chains reported below all come from one sample, sequenced in a study of technical replicates of blood from a few donors. The table came from immunoSEQ multiplex PCR; TCRdb's copy has only in-frame clones and leaves some out. The repertoire holds about 98,000 clones, with approximately 95% as singletons. Sequenced input: T cells isolated from PBMCs. Source of these receptors: a human donor in good health.

The chain couples TRBV6-5 to TRBJ2-5, with 7 bases fitting TRBD2. Per the germline V gene, CDR1 is MNHEY and CDR2 is SVGAGI. Germline trimming cut 7 bases from V and 6 bases from J; bases unmatched to any gene: 5. This CDR3 has 12 amino acids. The CDR3 spells CASKGRGKTQYF. The CDR3 nucleotides read TGTGCCAGCAAGGGGAGGGGTAAGACCCAGTACTTC.

The rearrangement links TRBV6-5 to TRBJ1-1; D is unclear. The CDR3 runs to 14 residues. The ends were cut back, 0 bases at V and 4 bases at J, with 9 bases in the middle. Germline loops: CDR1 MNHEY, CDR2 SVGAGI. CDR3 amino acids: CASSYSLGGTEAFF. The CDR3 DNA is TGTGCCAGCAGTTACTCCCTCGGTGGCACTGAAGCTTTCTTT.

The rearrangement links TRBV4-1 to TRBJ2-7; 9 nucleotides align to TRBD1. Trimming cost V 3 bases and J 4 bases; bases outside gene matches: 7. Germline V gene sequence: CDR1 MGHRA, CDR2 YSYEKL. This CDR3 has 15 amino acids. CDR3 bases: TGCGCCAGCAGCCAGACAGGGGGTAGTCGGTACGAGCAGTACTTC. The encoded protein is CASSQTGGSRYEQYF.

This rearrangement joins TRBV7-9 to TRBJ2-7; D might be TRBD1 (6 bases). CDR3 length equals 16 residues. Germline lookup yields CDR1 SEHNR and CDR2 FQNEAQ (reference sequence). V gave up 5 bases and J gave up 2 bases, with 19 bases separating them. The CDR3 here is CASSRGTDPRTYEQYF. DNA of the CDR3: TGTGCCAGCAGCAGGGGGACCGATCCCCGTACCTACGAGCAGTACTTC.

The rearrangement links TRBV28 to TRBJ1-4; 7 nucleotides line up with TRBD1. Germline trimming cut 7 bases from V and 6 bases from J; bases unmatched to any gene: 8. The length of the CDR3 is 14 residues. Looked up from germline, CDR1 is MDHEN and CDR2 is SYDVKM. CDR3 sequence reads: CASKGPRGYEKLFF. The CDR3 DNA reads TGTGCCAGCAAGGGGCCCAGGGGGTATGAAAAACTGTTTTTT.

The chain employs TRBV6-5 and TRBJ1-5; D remains unclear. The V gene's germline CDR1 is MNHEY and CDR2 SVGAGI. The CDR3 is 14 amino acids. The ends were cut back, 2 bases at V and 4 bases at J, with 9 bases in the middle. DNA for the CDR3: TGTGCCAGCAGTTACCAAGCAGGAAATCAGCCCCAGCATTTT. The encoded protein is CASSYQAGNQPQHF.

The V and J genes are TRBV10-1 and TRBJ2-1; 9 bases match TRBD1. CDR1 and CDR2 from the germline V gene are WNHNN and SYGVQD (reference sequence). CDR3 size: 15 residues. J was trimmed by 8 bases and V by 3 bases; bases with no gene match: 8. DNA for the CDR3: TGCGCCAGCAGTGACCAGGGACAGGGCCGGGATGAGCAGTTCTTC. This gives the protein CASSDQGQGRDEQFF.

This CDR3 reads CASSDLGDGGSTNLDVAKNIQYF. CDR3 DNA sequence: TGTGCCAGCAGTGACCTCGGAGATGGCGGGAGTACAAATTTGGACGTGGCCAAAAACATTCAGTACTTC. This chain joins TRBV6-4 and TRBJ2-4; 7 positions match TRBD2. This CDR3 region has 23 residues. CDR1 is MRHNA, CDR2 SNTAGT, per germline. The ends lost 2 bases at V and 1 base at J; junction bases unmatched: 26.

The chain is built from TRBV7-9 and TRBJ2-2, with a tentative D call TRBD1 (5 bases). This CDR3 has 13 amino acids. CDR1 and CDR2 from the germline V gene are SEHNR and FQNEAQ (reference sequence). V lost 8 bases, J lost 4 bases, and 11 bases lay in between. This chain's CDR3 is CASGQGSTGELFF. The CDR3 nucleotides read TGTGCCAGCGGTCAGGGCAGCACCGGGGAGCTGTTTTTT.

V and J are TRBV7-9 and TRBJ1-1; 7 positions agree with TRBD1. V lost 2 bases to trimming and J lost 4 bases; unmatched junction nucleotides: 13. CDR3 length equals 17 residues. The germline V gene encodes CDR1 SEHNR and CDR2 FQNEAQ (reference sequence). CDR3 sequence reads: CASSLTATGDGITEAFF. CDR3 DNA sequence: TGTGCCAGCAGCTTAACGGCAACAGGGGATGGGATCACTGAAGCTTTCTTT.

The gene calls are TRBV10-1 and TRBJ2-2; 8 bases are a match to TRBD2. The CDR3 runs 16 residues. Trimming removed 1 base from V and 6 bases from J; junction bases left unmatched: 7. The V gene's germline CDR1 is WNHNN and CDR2 SYGVQD (reference sequence). The CDR3 DNA sequence: TGCGCCAGCAGTGAGTGGAACGGGGGGGCGTCCGGGGAGCTGTTTTTT. This codes for CASSEWNGGASGELFF.

The rearrangement links TRBV18 to TRBJ2-3, with a possible D match to TRBD2 (5 bases). The V and J ends lost 1 base and 3 bases respectively, with 14 bases between them. This CDR3 region has 16 residues. CDR1 is KGHSH and CDR2 is LQKENI in the germline V gene. CDR3 region: CASSPLSGYDTDTQYF. DNA of the CDR3: TGTGCCAGCTCACCACTATCGGGATATGATACAGATACGCAGTATTTT.

The count of this clone is one. The gene calls are TRBV27 and TRBJ2-5, with D perhaps TRBD1 (6 bases). Germline CDR1 is MNHEY and CDR2 is SMNVEV (reference sequence). This CDR3 spans 18 amino acids. V gave up 5 bases and J gave up 5 bases, with 27 bases separating them. CDR3 nucleotides: TGTGCCAGCAGTCCCCACAGTCCCAGGGGTGTAGCGACGGAGACCCAGTACTTC. Its protein is CASSPHSPRGVATETQYF.

The CDR3: CASSDRGTGNTIYF. CDR3 nucleotide sequence: TGTGCCAGCAGTGACAGGGGAACTGGAAACACCATATATTTT. The rearrangement joins TRBV7-2 to TRBJ1-3; TRBD1 agrees at 8 bases. The CDR3 extends over 14 amino acids. J gave up 2 bases and V 6 bases, and 3 bases lay outside the gene matches. Germline V lookup: CDR1 SGHTA, CDR2 FQGNSA.

The chain is built from TRBV5-1 and TRBJ2-7; tentatively, D is TRBD1 (6 bases). Trimming took 5 bases from V and 6 from J, leaving 18 bases between them. CDR3 length equals 14 residues. Germline values: CDR1 SGHRS, CDR2 YFSETQ. The DNA for the CDR3 is TGCGCCAGCAGAAACGACAGGTCCAGTACCGAGCAGTACTTC. Its translation: CASRNDRSSTEQYF. Together with reference TRBV5-1 and TRBJ2-7, the CDR3 gives the full variable domain: KAGVTQTPRYLIKTRGQQVTLSCSPISGHRSVSWYQQTPGQGLQFLFEYFSETQRNKGNFPGRFSGRQFSNSRSEMNVSTLELGDSALYLCASRNDRSSTEQYFGPGTRLTVT.

This clone is a singleton in its sample. The chain couples TRBV28 to TRBJ2-2; D perhaps matches TRBD1 (5 bases). There are 15 residues in the CDR3. V gave up 6 bases and J gave up 0 bases, with 11 bases separating them. Germline V lookup: CDR1 MDHEN, CDR2 SYDVKM. The CDR3 region is CASSDLTANTGELFF. The CDR3 DNA reads as TGTGCCAGCAGCGATTTGACAGCGAACACCGGGGAGCTGTTTTTT.

The chain couples TRBV5-4 to TRBJ2-2, with 7 bases that match TRBD1. The CDR3 runs 18 residues. The V and J ends lost 4 bases and 7 bases, in that order; junction bases with no gene match: 19. The germline CDR1 and CDR2 sequences are SGHNT and YYREEE (reference sequence). CDR3 loop: CASSLGDPTGSTRGELFF. As DNA, the CDR3 is TGTGCCAGCAGCCTCGGCGACCCGACAGGGTCGACGCGCGGGGAGCTGTTTTTT.

CDR3 sequence (DNA): TGTGCCAGCAACCGCCTGGGGGACTACCCTTACGAGCAGTACTTC. Amino acid sequence: CASNRLGDYPYEQYF. The chain combines TRBV6-1 with TRBJ2-7; 7 positions agree with TRBD2. Unmatched junction bases numbered 13, after V lost 7 bases and J lost 4 bases. The CDR3 has 15 amino acids. Germline CDR1 and CDR2: MNHNS and SASEGT.

The chain employs TRBV7-8 and TRBJ1-3; D remains unclear. The CDR3 totals 14 residues. From germline, CDR1 is SGHVS and CDR2 FQNEAQ. Trimming cost V 3 bases and J 0 bases, with 6 bases left between them. The CDR3: CASSLGFSGNTIYF. As DNA, the CDR3 is TGTGCCAGCAGCTTGGGCTTCTCTGGAAACACCATATATTTT.

This chain links TRBV30 with TRBJ1-1, with a weak D call TRBD1 (5 bases). Germline V gives CDR1 GTSNPN, CDR2 SVGIG (reference sequence). The length of the CDR3 is 15 residues. V lost 1 base and J lost 4, with 16 bases in between. The CDR3 DNA reads as TGTGCCTGGAGTGAAGATATCGGCGGGGGCACTGAAGCTTTCTTT. This translates into CAWSEDIGGGTEAFF.

This chain joins TRBV28 and TRBJ2-2; TRBD1 is a possible D gene (5 bases). In germline, CDR1 is MDHEN, CDR2 SYDVKM. This CDR3 spans 14 amino acids. V shed 6 bases and J shed 4 bases, with 12 bases lying between them. CDR3: CASRGRVFTGELFF. The CDR3 DNA reads TGTGCCAGCAGGGGCAGGGTGTTCACCGGGGAGCTGTTTTTT.

This clone was detected many times. CDR3 residues: CASGSTGMRAFF. CDR3 in DNA: TGTGCTAGTGGTTCCACCGGGATGAGGGCTTTCTTT. The V and J genes are TRBV12-5 and TRBJ1-1; D is undetermined. The germline CDR1 and CDR2 sequences are LGHNT and FRNRAP. Between the trimmed V and J ends, which lost 4 bases and 11 bases, there was a span of 14 bases. The CDR3 has 12 residues.

The chain is built from TRBV6-1 and TRBJ1-5; perhaps TRBD1 as D (6 bases). The CDR3 extends over 16 amino acids. The V and J ends lost 4 bases and 0 bases respectively, with 13 bases between them. Germline CDR1 reads MNHNS; CDR2 reads SASEGT. This chain's CDR3 is CASSAGHRYSNQPQHF. As DNA, the CDR3 is TGTGCCAGCAGTGCGGGACACCGCTATAGCAATCAGCCCCAGCATTTT.

The CDR3 DNA reads as TGTGCCAGCAGTGAATCTTCAGGGGTGGGACAGCCCCAGCATTTT. It translates to CASSESSGVGQPQHF. The V call is TRBV6-1, the J call TRBJ1-5, with D possibly matching TRBD1 (6 bases). There are 15 residues in the CDR3. CDR1 and CDR2 (germline): MNHNS, SASEGT. Trimming took off 2 bases at V and 7 bases at J, with 15 bases between the two ends.

This sequence joins TRBV7-2 and TRBJ2-5; no clear D gene. Germline V gene lookup returns CDR1 SGHTA and CDR2 FQGNSA. The V end lost 5 bases, the J end lost 2 bases, and 12 bases lay between the germline ends. This CDR3 region has 14 residues. The CDR3 loop reads CASSLPPLQETQYF. The DNA of the CDR3 is TGTGCCAGCAGCCTCCCCCCCCTTCAAGAGACCCAGTACTTC.

The chain is built from TRBV4-1 and TRBJ2-1; the D gene is possibly TRBD2 (5 bases). Germline V gene sequence: CDR1 MGHRA, CDR2 YSYEKL. The CDR3 has 14 amino acids. V lost 4 bases to trimming and J lost 7 bases, with 14 bases between them. CDR3 sequence (DNA): TGCGCCAGCAGCCTTGGCCCTCGCGGGAATGAGCAGTTCTTC. This gives the protein CASSLGPRGNEQFF.

The rearrangement joins TRBV4-1 to TRBJ2-5; 7 bases align to TRBD2. The ends lost 4 bases at V and 3 bases at J; junction bases unmatched: 8. Germline V gene sequence: CDR1 MGHRA, CDR2 YSYEKL. The CDR3 spans 15 residues. The CDR3 bases are TGCGCCAGCAGCCGGGGAGGGACCGCGAAAGAGACCCAGTACTTC. Translated: CASSRGGTAKETQYF.

V usage is TRBV7-9 and J usage is TRBJ2-7; possibly TRBD1 for D (6 bases). The CDR3 contains 15 residues. Per the germline V gene, CDR1 is SEHNR and CDR2 is FQNEAQ (reference sequence). Trimming cost V 5 bases and J 4 bases, with 18 bases left between them. CDR3 in amino acids: CASSPTGRGNYEQYF. For the CDR3, the DNA is TGTGCCAGCAGCCCGACCGGCAGGGGTAATTACGAGCAGTACTTC.

This chain links TRBV27 with TRBJ2-6; 11 positions match TRBD1. The V and J ends lost 6 bases and 3 bases, in that order; junction bases with no gene match: 4. This CDR3 comprises 16 residues. Germline V gene lookup returns CDR1 MNHEY and CDR2 SMNVEV (reference sequence). The CDR3 loop reads CASRGQGVYGANVLTF. As DNA, the CDR3 is TGTGCCAGCAGGGGACAGGGGGTTTATGGGGCCAACGTCCTGACTTTC.

The chain couples TRBV19 to TRBJ1-1; no clear D. V shed 4 bases and J shed 0 bases, with 6 bases lying between them. The CDR3 sequence is 13 residues long. The germline gives CDR1 LNHDA, CDR2 SQIVND (reference sequence). The CDR3 spells CASSTTVNTEAFF. In DNA, the CDR3 is TGTGCCAGTAGTACCACAGTGAACACTGAAGCTTTCTTT.